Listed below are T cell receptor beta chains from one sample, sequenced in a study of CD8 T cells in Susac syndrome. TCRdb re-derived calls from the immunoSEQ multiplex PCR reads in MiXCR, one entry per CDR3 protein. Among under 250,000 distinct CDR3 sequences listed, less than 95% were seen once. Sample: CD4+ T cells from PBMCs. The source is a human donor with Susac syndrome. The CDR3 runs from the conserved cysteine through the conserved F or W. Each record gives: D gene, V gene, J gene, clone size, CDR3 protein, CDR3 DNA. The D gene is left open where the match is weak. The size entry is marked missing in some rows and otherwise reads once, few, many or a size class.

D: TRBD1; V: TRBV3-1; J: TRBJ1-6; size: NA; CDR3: CASWTGTSPLHF; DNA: TGTGCCAGCTGGACAGGGACTTCACCCCTCCACTTT
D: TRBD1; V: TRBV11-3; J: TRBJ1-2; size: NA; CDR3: CASSSTGEASYGYTF; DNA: TGTGCCAGCAGCTCAACAGGGGAAGCGAGCTATGGCTACACCTTC
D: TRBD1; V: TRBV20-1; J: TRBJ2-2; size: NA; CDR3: CSARVGVDRGNGELFF; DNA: TGCAGTGCTAGAGTGGGGGTAGACAGGGGCAACGGGGAGCTGTTTTTT
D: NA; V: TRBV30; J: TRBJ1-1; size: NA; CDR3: CAWSEQTNTEAFF; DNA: TGTGCCTGGAGTGAGCAGACGAACACTGAAGCTTTCTTT
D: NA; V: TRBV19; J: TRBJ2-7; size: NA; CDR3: CASSITDSYEQYF; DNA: TGTGCCAGTAGTATAACTGATTCCTACGAGCAGTACTTC
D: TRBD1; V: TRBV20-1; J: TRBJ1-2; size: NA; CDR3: CSAKRQGWSNYGYTF; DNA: TGCAGTGCTAAAAGACAGGGCTGGTCTAACTATGGCTACACCTTC
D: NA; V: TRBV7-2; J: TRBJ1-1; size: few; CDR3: CASSLGGAEAFF; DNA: TGTGCCAGCAGCTTAGGAGGCGCTGAAGCTTTCTTT
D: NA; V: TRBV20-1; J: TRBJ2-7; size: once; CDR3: CSARPADYEQYF; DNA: TGCAGTGCTAGACCCGCGGACTACGAGCAGTACTTC
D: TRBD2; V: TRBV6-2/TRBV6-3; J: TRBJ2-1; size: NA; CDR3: CASSSAVAGGFNEQFF; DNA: TGTGCCAGCAGTTCCGCGGTAGCGGGAGGGTTCAATGAGCAGTTCTTC
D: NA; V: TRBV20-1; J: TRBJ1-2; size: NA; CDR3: CSARDGRAESYGYTF; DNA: TGCAGTGCTAGAGATGGTAGGGCAGAAAGCTATGGCTACACCTTC
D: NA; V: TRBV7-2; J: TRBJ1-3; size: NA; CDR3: CASSSSTVNSGNTIYF; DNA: TGTGCCAGCAGCTCCTCGACCGTAAATTCTGGAAACACCATATATTTT
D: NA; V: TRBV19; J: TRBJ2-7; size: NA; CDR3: CASSIGGTATYEQYF; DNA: TGTGCCAGTAGTATAGGAGGGACCGCTACCTACGAGCAGTACTTC
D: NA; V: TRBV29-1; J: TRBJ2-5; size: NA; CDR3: CSVEWTYQETQYF; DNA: TGCAGCGTTGAGTGGACGTACCAAGAGACCCAGTACTTC
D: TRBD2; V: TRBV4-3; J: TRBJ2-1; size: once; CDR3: CASSHPSGGDYNEQFF; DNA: TGCGCCAGCAGCCACCCGAGCGGGGGGGACTACAATGAGCAGTTCTTC
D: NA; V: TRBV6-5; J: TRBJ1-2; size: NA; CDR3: CASRSDGSYGYTF; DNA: TGTGCCAGCAGGTCCGACGGATCCTATGGCTACACCTTC
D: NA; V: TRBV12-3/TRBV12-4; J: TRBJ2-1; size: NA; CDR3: CASGRSYNEQFF; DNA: TGTGCCAGCGGGCGGTCCTACAATGAGCAGTTCTTC
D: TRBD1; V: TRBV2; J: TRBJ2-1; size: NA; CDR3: CASNRDRMGNEQFF; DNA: TGTGCCAGCAACCGGGACAGGATGGGCAATGAGCAGTTCTTC
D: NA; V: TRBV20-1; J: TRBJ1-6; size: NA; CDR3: CSAKDTSYNSPLHF; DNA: TGCAGTGCGAAAGACACCTCCTATAATTCACCCCTCCACTTT
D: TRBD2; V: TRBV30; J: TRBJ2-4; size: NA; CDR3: CAWSEGSGGRIQYF; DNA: TGTGCCTGGAGTGAGGGTAGCGGGGGGAGAATTCAGTACTTC
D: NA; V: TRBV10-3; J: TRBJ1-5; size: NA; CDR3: CAISWTNSNQPQHF; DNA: TGTGCCATCAGTTGGACAAATAGCAATCAGCCCCAGCATTTT
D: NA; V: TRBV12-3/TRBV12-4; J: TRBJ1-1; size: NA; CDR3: CASSFDLIVRAFF; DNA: TGTGCCAGCAGTTTTGACCTAATTGTCCGAGCTTTCTTT
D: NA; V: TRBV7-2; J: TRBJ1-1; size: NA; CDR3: CASSLVRAHTEAFF; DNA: TGTGCCAGCAGCTTGGTGCGGGCCCACACTGAAGCTTTCTTT
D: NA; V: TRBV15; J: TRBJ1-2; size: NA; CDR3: CATSRSANYGYTF; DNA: TGTGCCACCAGCAGGTCAGCTAACTATGGCTACACCTTC